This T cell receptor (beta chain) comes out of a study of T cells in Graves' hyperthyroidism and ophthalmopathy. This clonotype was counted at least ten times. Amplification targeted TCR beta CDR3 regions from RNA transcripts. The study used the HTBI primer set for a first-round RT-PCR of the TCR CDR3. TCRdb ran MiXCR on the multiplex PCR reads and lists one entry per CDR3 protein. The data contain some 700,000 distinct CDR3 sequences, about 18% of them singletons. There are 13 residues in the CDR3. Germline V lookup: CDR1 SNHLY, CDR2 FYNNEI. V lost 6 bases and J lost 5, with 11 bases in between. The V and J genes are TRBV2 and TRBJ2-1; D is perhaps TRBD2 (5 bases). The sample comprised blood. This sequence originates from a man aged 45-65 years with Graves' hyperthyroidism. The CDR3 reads CASSGDWNNEQFF. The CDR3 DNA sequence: TGTGCCAGCAGCGGGGATTGGAACAATGAGCAGTTCTTC.